This is a list of T cell receptor beta chains from one sample in a study of shared clonotypes between healthy human individuals. Generated by immunoSEQ multiplex PCR, the TCRdb table keeps only in-frame clones and is missing some. The sample contains millions of clones, roughly 96% of which appear only once. Source material: naive CD4+ T cells sorted from blood. These receptors all stem from a man between 18 and 35 years old in good health. Both conserved end residues are part of each CDR3. A D gene is named only where the DNA matches it firmly. Only part of the rows carry a size: once, few, many, or a class if the clone is expanded.

V,J,size,D,DNA,CDR3
TRBV10-3,TRBJ2-7,-,TRBD1,TGTGCCATCAGAATAGGACAGGGGGCTTACGAGCAGTACTTC,CAIRIGQGAYEQYF
TRBV7-2,TRBJ2-3,-,-,TGTGCCAGCAGCCCTAGTGGGGCCACAGATACGCAGTATTTT,CASSPSGATDTQYF
TRBV7-3,TRBJ1-1,-,-,TGTGCCAGCAGCCCCCGTCCTGAAGCTTTCTTT,CASSPRPEAFF
TRBV6-5,TRBJ2-7,-,TRBD2,TGTGCCAGCAGTAAGACTAGCGGAACCTACGAGCAGTACTTC,CASSKTSGTYEQYF
TRBV14,TRBJ2-3,-,TRBD2,TGTGCCAGCAGCCTGATGACTAGCGCAGATACGCAGTATTTT,CASSLMTSADTQYF
TRBV4-3,TRBJ1-2,-,-,TGCGCCAGCAGCCAAGAAAAGGGGGGGGCTGGCTACACCTTC,CASSQEKGGAGYTF
TRBV5-1,TRBJ1-1,-,-,TGCGCCAGCAGCTTGGCTCAGGGCTCCTATGGGAACACTGAAGCTTTCTTT,CASSLAQGSYGNTEAFF
TRBV7-9,TRBJ2-7,-,-,TGTGCCAGCAGCTTAGCGGGAGGCATTTACGAGCAGTACTTC,CASSLAGGIYEQYF
TRBV5-6,TRBJ1-1,-,-,TGTGCCAGCGCCCCGCGCCGGGGGGCGTCTAACACTGAAGCTTTCTTT,CASAPRRGASNTEAFF
TRBV18,TRBJ2-5,-,-,TGTGCCAGCAGCCCAGGACAGCAAGAGACCCAGTACTTC,CASSPGQQETQYF
TRBV7-6,TRBJ1-1,once,-,TGTGCCAGCACCCTATGGGAGAACACTGAAGCTTTCTTT,CASTLWENTEAFF
TRBV5-6,TRBJ2-5,-,TRBD2,TGTGCCAGCAGCTTGGGACCAACTAGCGGCCAAGAGACCCAGTACTTC,CASSLGPTSGQETQYF
TRBV29-1,TRBJ1-1,-,-,TGCAGCGTTGTAATCACCCTATACGCCGAAGCTTTCTTT,CSVVITLYAEAFF
TRBV2,TRBJ2-1,once,TRBD2,TGTGCCAGCAGTTGGACTAGCGGGGGAGTAAATGAGCAGTTCTTC,CASSWTSGGVNEQFF
TRBV5-1,TRBJ2-4,-,TRBD2,TGCGCCAGCAGACCCACGGGGACTAGCGACATTCAGTACTTC,CASRPTGTSDIQYF
TRBV27,TRBJ1-2,-,TRBD1,TGTGCCAGCGCGGGACAGCACTATGGCTACACCTTC,CASAGQHYGYTF
TRBV11-2,TRBJ1-1,-,-,TGTGCCAGCAGACCTACGACAGGAGCGAACACTGAAGCTTTCTTT,CASRPTTGANTEAFF
TRBV28,TRBJ1-5,once,-,TGTGCCAGCAGCTCCAACACCCTTCCTAGCAATCAGCCCCAGCATTTT,CASSSNTLPSNQPQHF
TRBV5-4,TRBJ2-1,-,TRBD2,TGTGCCAGCAGCTTGGGCGGGACTAGCTGGAGCAATGAGCAGTTCTTC,CASSLGGTSWSNEQFF
TRBV18,TRBJ2-7,-,-,TGTGCCAGCTCACCCGGGCCCCCCTACGAGCAGTACTTC,CASSPGPPYEQYF
TRBV9,TRBJ2-3,-,TRBD2,TGTGCCAGCAGCGTAGAACCCGGGAGGAGCACAGATACGCAGTATTTT,CASSVEPGRSTDTQYF